The sequence of this T cell receptor (beta chain) was determined in a study of blood T cell repertoires in COVID-19. This clone showed up just once. Assay used: immunoSEQ multiplex PCR; TCRdb lists only in-frame clones, some missing. The data contain 200,000 to 300,000 clones, about 85% of them singletons. The CDR3 spans 14 residues. Trimming removed 2 bases at V and 5 bases at J, with 12 bases between. Germline V gene data show CDR1 as MNHNS and CDR2 as SASEGT. The rearrangement uses TRBV6-1 and TRBJ1-1, with D possibly TRBD1 on 5 matching bases. The sample comprised peripheral blood. The receptor was isolated from a man between 60 and 75 years old with acute or convalescent COVID-19. Here the CDR3 DNA reads TGTGCCAGCAGTGAAATTGGGGGGAGAACTGAAGCTTTCTTT. As protein: CASSEIGGRTEAFF.